These T cell receptor beta chains were read from a single sample in a study of human T cells and chemical hapten exposure. TCRdb re-called the 5' RACE reads through MiXCR, storing one row per CDR3 protein. The table records roughly 81,000 distinct CDR3 sequences, 15% to 20% of them present only once. Every receptor here comes from a female donor in good health. The CDR3 runs from the conserved cysteine through the conserved F or W. The D gene is left open where the match is weak. Clone size, where shown, is once, few, many, or a class for clones that have expanded.

d_gene,abundance,len,j_gene,v_gene,CDR3nt,CDR3aa
.,.,13,TRBJ1-4,TRBV10-3,TGTGCCATCAGTGAGACAGGGAATGAAAAACTGTTTTTT,CAISETGNEKLFF
TRBD2,.,13,TRBJ2-1,TRBV20-1,TGCAGTGCTAGACTAGCGGGAGCAAATGAGCAGTTCTTC,CSARLAGANEQFF
TRBD2,.,13,TRBJ2-7,TRBV6-2/TRBV6-3,TGTGCCAGCAGCGGTAGCGGGGGCTACGAGCAGTACTTC,CASSGSGGYEQYF
TRBD1,few,14,TRBJ1-1,TRBV5-6,TGTGCCAGCAGCTTGGGAGGGGGCACCACTGAAGCTTTCTTT,CASSLGGGTTEAFF
.,.,11,TRBJ2-6,TRBV9,TGTGCCAGCAGCGCCTCCTACGTCCTGACTTTC,CASSASYVLTF
.,few,14,TRBJ1-2,TRBV27,TGTGCCAGCAGTTCCCCTAGGGAACCCTATGGCTACACCTTC,CASSSPREPYGYTF
.,few,12,TRBJ1-2,TRBV20-1,TGCAGTGCTAGCATCGCTAACTATGGCTACACCTTC,CSASIANYGYTF
.,few,14,TRBJ2-5,TRBV14,TGTGCCAGCAGCCAATTTGCTAGCCTGGAGACCCAGTACTTC,CASSQFASLETQYF
TRBD1,.,12,TRBJ1-1,TRBV6-6,TGTGCCAGCAGGGGGACAGCGAATGAAGCTTTCTTT,CASRGTANEAFF
.,.,15,TRBJ2-2,TRBV5-4,TGTGCCAGCAGCTCGGGGACGTTTCTCACCGGGGAGCTGTTTTTT,CASSSGTFLTGELFF
.,once,15,TRBJ2-3,TRBV6-5,TGTGCCAGCAGTTACTCGATGTATTTCACAGATACGCAGTATTTT,CASSYSMYFTDTQYF
TRBD1,many,14,TRBJ2-7,TRBV20-1,TGCAGTGTCGGGACAGGGGGCGCCTCCTACGAGCAGTACTTC,CSVGTGGASYEQYF
TRBD2,few,14,TRBJ2-1,TRBV20-1,TGCAGTTTTCATAGCGGGGGGTTTCCGAATGAGCAGTTCTTC,CSFHSGGFPNEQFF
TRBD2,few,16,TRBJ2-1,TRBV4-3,TGCGCCAGCAGCCAAGATGGAGCGGGGGGATACAATGAGCAGTTCTTC,CASSQDGAGGYNEQFF
.,.,14,TRBJ1-2,TRBV7-9,TGTGCCAGCAGCCGTTTGACGGAGAACTATGGCTACACCTTC,CASSRLTENYGYTF
TRBD1,few,14,TRBJ2-5,TRBV11-3,TGTGCCAGCAGCCCGGGACAGTCCTCCGGGACCCAGTACTTC,CASSPGQSSGTQYF
TRBD1,few,14,TRBJ1-5,TRBV24-1,TGTGCCACCAGCAAACAGGGGGAGGGTCAGCCCCAGCATTTT,CATSKQGEGQPQHF
TRBD1,.,13,TRBJ2-1,TRBV6-4,TGTGCCAGCAGTGGGATGACAGGGATGGAGCAGTTCTTC,CASSGMTGMEQFF
TRBD1,.,13,TRBJ2-5,TRBV12-3/TRBV12-4,TGTGCCAGCACCGGGACAGGGAGGGAGACCCAGTACTTC,CASTGTGRETQYF
.,few,16,TRBJ1-5,TRBV5-5,TGTGCCAGCAGCTTGGTTGGGGGCAGGGGCAATCAGCCCCAGCATTTT,CASSLVGGRGNQPQHF
.,few,14,TRBJ1-2,TRBV20-1,TGCAGTGCTTTTGGTCCCCGGCGGCCCTATGGCTACACCTTC,CSAFGPRRPYGYTF
.,.,11,TRBJ1-1,TRBV30,TGTGCCTGGGGGACGAACACTGAAGCTTTCTTT,CAWGTNTEAFF
.,.,17,TRBJ1-5,TRBV18,TGTGCCAGCTCACCACTCCCGGCGTCCCAGGCATCTCAGCCCCAGCATTTT,CASSPLPASQASQPQHF
.,few,15,TRBJ1-5,TRBV28,TGTGCCAGCAGTTTTGTAGGGCAGGGGCCCCAGCCCCAGCATTTT,CASSFVGQGPQPQHF
.,.,15,TRBJ2-7,TRBV6-5,TGTGCCAGCAGTTACTCGCCCGAAGGCTCCTACGAGCAGTACTTC,CASSYSPEGSYEQYF
.,few,14,TRBJ1-1,TRBV12-3/TRBV12-4,TGTGCCAGCAGTTTCCGGACAGCGAACACTGAAGCTTTCTTT,CASSFRTANTEAFF
.,.,11,TRBJ2-5,TRBV7-9,TGTGCCGCCTCTAAGGGGGAGACCCAGTACTTC,CAASKGETQYF
.,few,15,TRBJ1-2,TRBV20-1,TGCAGTGCTTTTACGGGGGCGAAATCTAACTATGGCTACACCTTC,CSAFTGAKSNYGYTF
.,few,18,TRBJ2-6,TRBV4-1,TGCGCCAGCAGCCCCCAGGGGCGGGGGTCCCCCGGGGCCAACGTCCTGACTTTC,CASSPQGRGSPGANVLTF
TRBD2,many,18,TRBJ2-3,TRBV20-1,TGCAGTGCTATCTGGTCGGGAGGGCTCCGATCTAGCACAGATACGCAGTATTTT,CSAIWSGGLRSSTDTQYF
TRBD2,few,15,TRBJ2-3,TRBV4-1,TGCGCCAGCAGCCAAGATCGGAAAGCGGGGGATACGCAGTATTTT,CASSQDRKAGDTQYF
TRBD1,.,17,TRBJ2-7,TRBV25-1,TGTGCCAGCAGTGCCGAATCAACAGGGGGTAGGTCCTACGAGCAGTACTTC,CASSAESTGGRSYEQYF
.,.,17,TRBJ2-7,TRBV21-1,TGTGCCAGCAGTCCAAGACAGGGAAACTTGAGCTCCTACGAGCAGTACTTC,CASSPRQGNLSSYEQYF
TRBD1,.,14,TRBJ2-2,TRBV10-3,TGTGCCATCCGGGACAGGGCCCACACCGGGGAGCTGTTTTTT,CAIRDRAHTGELFF
.,once,15,TRBJ2-3,TRBV18,TGTGCCAGCTCCCCGTCGGTCGGTGGCACAGATACGCAGTATTTT,CASSPSVGGTDTQYF
.,few,15,TRBJ1-4,TRBV6-5,TGTGCCAGCAGCAAAAGCGGGGGTCCTAATGAAAAACTGTTTTTT,CASSKSGGPNEKLFF
.,many,16,TRBJ2-2,TRBV14,TGTGCCAGCAGCCAAGATCTCGGAGCGGGCACCGGGGAGCTGTTTTTT,CASSQDLGAGTGELFF
.,few,16,TRBJ2-3,TRBV11-2,TGTGCCAGCAGCTCTCGGACCGCGCTGGGCACAGATACGCAGTATTTT,CASSSRTALGTDTQYF
TRBD1,.,17,TRBJ2-6,TRBV6-1,TGTGCCAGCAGCCTTGGGACAGGGGCCTCTGGGGCCAACGTCCTGACTTTC,CASSLGTGASGANVLTF
.,.,16,TRBJ2-5,TRBV5-5,TGTGCCAGCAGCTTAAATGTACGTTGGACGAGGGAGACCCAGTACTTC,CASSLNVRWTRETQYF
.,.,12,TRBJ2-1,TRBV5-1,TGCGCCAGCAGCTTGGTAGTAAATGAGCAGTTCTTC,CASSLVVNEQFF
.,few,13,TRBJ2-2,TRBV6-2/TRBV6-3,TGTGCCAGCAGTTACTCAGGGAACGGGGAGCTGTTTTTT,CASSYSGNGELFF
TRBD2,.,14,TRBJ2-7,TRBV5-5,TGTGCCAGCAGCCGGACTAGCGGGAGATACGAGCAGTACTTC,CASSRTSGRYEQYF
TRBD2,.,16,TRBJ2-1,TRBV19,TGTGCCAGTAGTAGACTAGCGGGGGGCCGGTACAATGAGCAGTTCTTC,CASSRLAGGRYNEQFF
TRBD2,few,16,TRBJ2-1,TRBV7-8,TGTGCCAGCAAGGGACTAGCGGGTAATACCTACAATGAGCAGTTCTTC,CASKGLAGNTYNEQFF
.,few,14,TRBJ1-2,TRBV24-1,TGTGCCACCAGTGATTCTCGGAGGAACTATGGCTACACCTTC,CATSDSRRNYGYTF
.,few,17,TRBJ2-6,TRBV19,TGTGCCAGTAGTATGGAGGGGGGACTCTCTGGGGCCAACGTCCTGACTTTC,CASSMEGGLSGANVLTF
.,.,15,TRBJ1-6,TRBV18,TGTGCCAGCTCACAATCCCGAACAGAGGTGTGGACCCTCCACTTT,CASSQSRTEVWTLHF
TRBD2,.,14,TRBJ2-5,TRBV9,TGTGCCAGCAGCCCTCTAGCGGGGGCAGAGACCCAGTACTTC,CASSPLAGAETQYF
.,.,13,TRBJ2-3,TRBV29-1,TGCAGCGTTGAGAGGGGGGGGACAGATACGCAGTATTTT,CSVERGGTDTQYF